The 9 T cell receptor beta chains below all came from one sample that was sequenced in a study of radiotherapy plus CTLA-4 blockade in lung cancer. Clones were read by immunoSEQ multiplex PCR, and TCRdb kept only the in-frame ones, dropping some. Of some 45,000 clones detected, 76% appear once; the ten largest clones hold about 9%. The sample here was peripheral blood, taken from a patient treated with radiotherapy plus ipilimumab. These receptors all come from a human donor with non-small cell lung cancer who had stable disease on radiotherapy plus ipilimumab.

The CDR3 nucleotides read TGTGCCAGCTCACTAGGACAGGGTGGCACCGGGGAGCTGTTTTTT. Its translation is CASSLGQGGTGELFF. The V call is TRBV18, the J call TRBJ2-2; 8 nucleotides agree with TRBD1. Looked up from germline, CDR1 is KGHSH and CDR2 is LQKENI. This CDR3 comprises 15 residues. J gave up 4 bases and V 4 bases, and 5 bases lay outside the gene matches.

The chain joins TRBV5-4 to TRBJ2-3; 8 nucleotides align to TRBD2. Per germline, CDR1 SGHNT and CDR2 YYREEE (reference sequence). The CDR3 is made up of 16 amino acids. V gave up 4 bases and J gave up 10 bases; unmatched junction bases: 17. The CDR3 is CASSPGGAGGSPSQYF. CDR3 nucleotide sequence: TGTGCCAGCAGCCCGGGAGGGGCGGGTGGTTCCCCTTCGCAGTATTTT.

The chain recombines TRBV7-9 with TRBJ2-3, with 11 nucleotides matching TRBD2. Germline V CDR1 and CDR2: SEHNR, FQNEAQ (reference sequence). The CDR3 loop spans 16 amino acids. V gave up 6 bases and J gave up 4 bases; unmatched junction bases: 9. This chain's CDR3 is CASRDLSGGDADTQYF. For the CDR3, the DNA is TGTGCCAGCAGAGACCTTAGCGGGGGGGACGCAGATACGCAGTATTTT.

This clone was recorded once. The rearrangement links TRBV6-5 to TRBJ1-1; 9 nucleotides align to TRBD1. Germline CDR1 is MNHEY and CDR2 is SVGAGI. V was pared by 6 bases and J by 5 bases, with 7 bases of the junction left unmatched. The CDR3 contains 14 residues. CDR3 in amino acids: CASSSTGGRTEAFF. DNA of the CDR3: TGTGCCAGCAGCTCGACAGGGGGGAGGACTGAAGCTTTCTTT.

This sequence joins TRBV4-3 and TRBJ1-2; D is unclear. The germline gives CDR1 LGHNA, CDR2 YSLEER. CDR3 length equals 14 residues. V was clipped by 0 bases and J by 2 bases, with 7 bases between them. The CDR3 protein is CASSQDIQNYGYTF. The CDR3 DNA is TGCGCCAGCAGCCAAGATATTCAGAACTATGGCTACACCTTC.

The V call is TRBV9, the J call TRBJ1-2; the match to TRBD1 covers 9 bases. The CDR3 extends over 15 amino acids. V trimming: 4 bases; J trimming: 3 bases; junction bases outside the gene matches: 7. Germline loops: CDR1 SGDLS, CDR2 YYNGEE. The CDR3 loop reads CASSSGTGSDYGYTF. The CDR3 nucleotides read TGTGCCAGCAGCTCAGGGACAGGGAGTGACTATGGCTACACCTTC.

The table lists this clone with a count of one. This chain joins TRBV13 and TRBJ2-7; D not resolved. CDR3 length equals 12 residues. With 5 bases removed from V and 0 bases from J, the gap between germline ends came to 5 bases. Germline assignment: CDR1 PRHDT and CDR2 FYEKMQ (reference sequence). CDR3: CASSPNSYEQYF. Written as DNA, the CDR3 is TGTGCCAGCAGCCCCAACTCCTACGAGCAGTACTTC.

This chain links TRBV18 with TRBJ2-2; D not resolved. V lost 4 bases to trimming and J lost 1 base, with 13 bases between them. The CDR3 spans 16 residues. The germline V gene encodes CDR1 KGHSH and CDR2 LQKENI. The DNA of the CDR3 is TGTGCCAGCTCACGCCAAGCACTCCTGAACACCGGGGAGCTGTTTTTT. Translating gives CASSRQALLNTGELFF. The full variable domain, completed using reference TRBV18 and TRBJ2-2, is NAGVMQNPRHLVRRRGQEARLRCSPMKGHSHVYWYRQLPEEGLKFMVYLQKENIIDESGMPKERFSAEFPKEGPSILRIQQVVRGDSAAYFCASSRQALLNTGELFFGEGSRLTVL.

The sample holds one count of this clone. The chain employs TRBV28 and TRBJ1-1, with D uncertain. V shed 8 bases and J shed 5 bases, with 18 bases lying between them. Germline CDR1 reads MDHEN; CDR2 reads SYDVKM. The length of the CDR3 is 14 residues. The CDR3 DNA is TGTGCCAGCCTCGGGGAGGGCTGGGGAACTGAAGCTTTCTTT. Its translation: CASLGEGWGTEAFF.